A single T cell receptor beta chain is shown here with its context. Its antigen is not known. The sample belongs to a study of cytomegalovirus exposure and HLA in healthy donors. Study-wide points: Later work showed greater clonal expansion in HLA-associated TCR beta chains than in equally common others.

Germline V gives CDR1 SGHNT, CDR2 YENEEA. This CDR3 has 15 amino acids. Trimming stripped 1 base from V and 0 bases from J, with 10 bases between. Vbeta (60) and Jbeta (13) primers were used in the PCR. Profiling relied on immunoSEQ multiplex PCR, and the TCRdb table lists in-frame clones only, not all of them. Altogether some 190,000 clones are present, more than 75% being singletons, with the ten largest covering 2% to 3%. Healthy bone marrow donors made up the cohort. The genes are TRBV11-3 and TRBJ2-7; D may be TRBD2 (6 bases). Sequenced: PBMCs. This sequence was found in a woman in her twenties or thirties in good health and CMV-seropositive. The CDR3 nucleotides are TGTGCCAGCAGCTTAGGGGGGGTGAGCTCCTACGAGCAGTACTTC. Amino acid sequence: CASSLGGVSSYEQYF. Full variable domain (outside the CDR3, taken from reference TRBV11-3 and TRBJ2-7): EAGVVQSPRYKIIEKKQPVAFWCNPISGHNTLYWYLQNLGQGPELLIRYENEEAVDDSQLPKDRFSAERLKGVDSTLKIQPAELGDSAVYLCASSLGGVSSYEQYFGPGTRLTVT.